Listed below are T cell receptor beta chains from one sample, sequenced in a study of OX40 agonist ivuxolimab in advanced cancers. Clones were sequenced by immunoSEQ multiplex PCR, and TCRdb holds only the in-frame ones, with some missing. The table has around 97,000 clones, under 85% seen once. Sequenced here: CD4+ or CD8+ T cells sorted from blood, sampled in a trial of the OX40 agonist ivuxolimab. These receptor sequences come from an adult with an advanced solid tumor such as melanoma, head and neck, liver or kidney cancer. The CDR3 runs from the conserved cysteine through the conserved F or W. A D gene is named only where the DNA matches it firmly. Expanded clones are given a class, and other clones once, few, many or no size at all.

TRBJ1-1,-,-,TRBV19,TGTGCCAGTAGTATGCAGGGGCGAAAAGCTTTCTTT,CASSMQGRKAFF
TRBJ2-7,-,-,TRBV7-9,TGTGCCAGCAGCTTGAAGCCCAGCGACGAGCAGTACTTC,CASSLKPSDEQYF
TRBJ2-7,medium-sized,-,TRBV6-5,TGTGCCAGCAGTTACTCGCTCTCGGACTACGAGCAGTACTTC,CASSYSLSDYEQYF
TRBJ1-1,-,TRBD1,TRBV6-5,TGTGCCAGCAGCCCCGACAGGGTAGTAGCTGAAGCTTTCTTT,CASSPDRVVAEAFF
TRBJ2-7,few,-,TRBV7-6,TGTGCCAGCAGCTCGATAAGAGGGAGGAACTACGAGCAGTACTTC,CASSSIRGRNYEQYF
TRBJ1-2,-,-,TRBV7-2,TGTGCCAGCAGCCTGGATGGGACCACCTATGGCTACACCTTC,CASSLDGTTYGYTF
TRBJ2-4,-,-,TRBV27,TGTGCCAGCAGTCCCCGGTCGGGGGGCCTGGGGGCCAAAAACATTCAGTACTTC,CASSPRSGGLGAKNIQYF
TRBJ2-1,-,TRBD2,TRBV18,TGTGCCAGCTCAGGCTCTAGCGGGAGTAATGAGCAGTTCTTC,CASSGSSGSNEQFF
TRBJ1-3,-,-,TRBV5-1,TGCGCCAGCAGCTTTAACAGCTACTCTGGAAACACCATATATTTT,CASSFNSYSGNTIYF
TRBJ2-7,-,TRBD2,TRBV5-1,TGCGCCAGCAGCCTCACTAGCGGGCCCTCCTACGAGCAGTACTTC,CASSLTSGPSYEQYF
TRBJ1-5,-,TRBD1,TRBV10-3,TGTGCCATCAGTGAGTTTGGACAGGGGGATAGTGGCAATCAGCCCCAGCATTTT,CAISEFGQGDSGNQPQHF
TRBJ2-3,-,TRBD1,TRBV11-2,TGTGCCAGCAGCTTAGTGGACAGGGGGGGAGATACGCAGTATTTT,CASSLVDRGGDTQYF
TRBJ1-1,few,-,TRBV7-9,TGTGCCAGCACTCGACGGGGGACTGAAGCTTTCTTT,CASTRRGTEAFF
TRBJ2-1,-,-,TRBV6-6,TGTGCCAGCAGTTGGAGGGACAATGAGCAGTTCTTC,CASSWRDNEQFF
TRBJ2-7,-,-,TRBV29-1,TGCAGCGTTGGCGGGTACGAGCAGTACTTC,CSVGGYEQYF
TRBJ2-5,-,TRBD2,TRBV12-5,TGTGCTAGTGGTTCCACCGGACTAGCAGAGACCCAGTACTTC,CASGSTGLAETQYF
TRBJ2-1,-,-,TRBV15,TGTGCCACCAGCACCGTAGGGATCTACAATGAGCAGTTCTTC,CATSTVGIYNEQFF